This T cell receptor beta chain is drawn from a study of cytomegalovirus exposure and HLA in healthy donors. Across the study: Earlier, fewer than 140 million unique TCR beta sequences were recovered from approximately 200 million T cells by an analysis.

Researchers ran the PCR with 60 Vbeta and 13 Jbeta primers. TCRdb's copy holds only in-frame clones and misses some; the assay was immunoSEQ multiplex PCR. The repertoire holds about 140,000 clones, with roughly four fifths as singletons. The germline V gene encodes CDR1 MNHNY and CDR2 SVGAGI (reference sequence). Between the trimmed V and J ends, which lost 5 bases and 7 bases, there was a span of 8 bases. The CDR3 sequence is 11 residues long. The chain links TRBV6-6 to TRBJ1-1; perhaps TRBD1 as D (6 bases). The sequenced material came from PBMCs. The TCR comes from a woman in her fifties or sixties in good health and CMV-seronegative. CDR3 DNA: TGTGCCAGCAGTGGGGACATTGAAGCTTTCTTT. Translation: CASSGDIEAFF.